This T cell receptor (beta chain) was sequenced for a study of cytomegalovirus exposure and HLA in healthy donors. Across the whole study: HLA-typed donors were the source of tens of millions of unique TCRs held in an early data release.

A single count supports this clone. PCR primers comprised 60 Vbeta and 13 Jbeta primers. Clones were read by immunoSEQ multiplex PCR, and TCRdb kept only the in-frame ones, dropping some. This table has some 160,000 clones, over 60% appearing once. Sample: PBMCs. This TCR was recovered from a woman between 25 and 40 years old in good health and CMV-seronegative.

CDR3 loop: CAWSVRRGIGSEQYF. In DNA, the CDR3 is TGTGCCTGGAGTGTAAGACGGGGAATAGGAAGCGAGCAGTACTTC. This rearrangement joins TRBV30 to TRBJ2-7; D may be TRBD2 (5 bases). Trimming removed 0 bases at V and 6 bases at J, with 18 bases between. This CDR3 has 15 residues. Germline-derived CDR1 and CDR2 are GTSNPN and SVGIG (reference sequence). Full variable domain (outside the CDR3, taken from reference TRBV30 and TRBJ2-7): SQTIHQWPATLVQPVGSPLSLECTVEGTSNPNLYWYRQAAGRGLQLLFYSVGIGQISSEVPQNLSASRPQDRQFILSSKKLLLSDSGFYLCAWSVRRGIGSEQYFGPGTRLTVT.